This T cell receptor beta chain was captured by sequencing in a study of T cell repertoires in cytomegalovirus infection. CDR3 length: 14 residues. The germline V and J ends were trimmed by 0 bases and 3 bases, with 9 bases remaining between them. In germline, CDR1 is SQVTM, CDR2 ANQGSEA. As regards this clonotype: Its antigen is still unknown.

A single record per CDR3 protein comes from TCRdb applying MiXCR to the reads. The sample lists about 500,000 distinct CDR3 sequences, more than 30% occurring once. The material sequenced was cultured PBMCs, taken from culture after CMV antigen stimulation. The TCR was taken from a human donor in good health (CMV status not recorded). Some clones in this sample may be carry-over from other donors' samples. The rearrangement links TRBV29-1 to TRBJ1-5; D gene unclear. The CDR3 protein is CSVEDRPSNQPQHF. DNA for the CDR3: TGCAGCGTTGAAGATCGCCCCTCCAATCAGCCCCAGCATTTT.